The source of this T cell receptor beta chain is a study of immune heterogeneity within non-small cell lung tumors. The wider study: Squamous cell carcinomas accounted for 4 of the tumors, non-squamous carcinomas for approximately 10, and 1 was not otherwise specified.

Between the trimmed V and J ends, which lost 2 bases and 7 bases, there was a span of 10 bases. The CDR3 sequence is 13 residues long. In germline, CDR1 is SGHRS, CDR2 YFSETQ. The TCR beta CDR3 region was amplified by multiplex PCR employing 32 V and 13 J primers. TCRdb re-analysed the multiplex PCR reads in MiXCR, keeping a single row per CDR3 protein. Of about 15,000 distinct CDR3 sequences in the sample, 25% to 35% are singletons; the top ten hold about 4.2%. Bulk tumor genomic DNA (around 600 ng per sample) served as template. Primary tumors were biopsied several times each, far apart, intraoperatively. Patients with untreated, newly diagnosed non-small cell lung cancer underwent curative surgery. Sample donors consisted of newly diagnosed non-small cell lung cancer patients who were undergoing surgery with curative intent. This clonotype has a count of ten or more.

Input material: lung tumor tissue. V and J are TRBV5-1 and TRBJ2-1; D uncertain. The receptor was derived from a man in his forties or fifties with non-small cell lung cancer. Here the CDR3 reads CASSFSPVNEQFF. Here the CDR3 DNA reads TGCGCCAGCAGCTTCTCCCCTGTTAATGAGCAGTTCTTC.